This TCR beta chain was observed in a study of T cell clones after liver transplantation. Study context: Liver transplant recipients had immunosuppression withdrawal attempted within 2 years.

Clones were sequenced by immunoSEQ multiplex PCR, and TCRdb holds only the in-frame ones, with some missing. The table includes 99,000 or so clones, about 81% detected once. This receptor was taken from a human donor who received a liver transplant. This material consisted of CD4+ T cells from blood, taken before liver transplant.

The chain's CDR3 is CASSRDQGRPEAFF. CDR3 in DNA: TGTGCCAGCAGCCGCGACCAGGGTAGGCCTGAAGCTTTCTTT. This chain joins TRBV11-2 and TRBJ1-1; weak D call: TRBD1 (5 bases). CDR1 is SGHAT and CDR2 is FQNNGV in the germline V gene. CDR3 length: 14 residues. V was cut by 5 bases and J by 6 bases, with 16 bases left in between.